Listed below are T cell receptor beta chains from one sample, sequenced in a study of T cell responses to AZD1222 COVID-19 vaccine. The data were produced by immunoSEQ multiplex PCR, yet TCRdb's version contains in-frame clones alone and is incomplete. The table has about 160,000 clones, about 92% seen once. This specimen was peripheral blood, taken on day 0 of MenACWY control vaccination. The receptors come from an adult in good health. Both conserved end residues are part of each CDR3. D genes are given only for firm matches. Not all rows give a size; the values are once, few, many and, for expanded clones, a class.

NA	TRBV12-5	TRBJ1-2	NA	TGTGCTAGTGGTTTAAGAGGGAACTATGGCTACACCTTC	CASGLRGNYGYTF
NA	TRBV2	TRBJ1-1	NA	TGTGCCAGCAGTGACCACACTGAAGCTTTCTTT	CASSDHTEAFF
NA	TRBV9	TRBJ1-2	TRBD1	TGTGCCAGCAGCATAAGTCCGGGACAGGGGGACTATGGCTACACCTTC	CASSISPGQGDYGYTF
NA	TRBV10-3	TRBJ1-4	NA	TGTGCCACGAGAAACAACAGAGATAATGAAAAACTGTTTTTT	CATRNNRDNEKLFF
NA	TRBV12-3/TRBV12-4	TRBJ1-1	NA	TGTGCCAGCAGTTTAGGGGGACCGGTTGAAGCTTTCTTT	CASSLGGPVEAFF
NA	TRBV9	TRBJ1-3	NA	TGTGCCAGCAGCGTAGGGACGGCTGGAAACACCATATATTTT	CASSVGTAGNTIYF
NA	TRBV6-2/TRBV6-3	TRBJ2-7	NA	TGTGCCAGCAGCTGGACAGTTTCCTACGAGCAGTACTTC	CASSWTVSYEQYF
once	TRBV27	TRBJ1-2	NA	TGTGCCAGCGGCTCCGAAGGGTCTGGCTACACCTTC	CASGSEGSGYTF
NA	TRBV6-5	TRBJ2-1	NA	TGTGCCAGCAGTCCGAGACAGTCCAATGAGCAGTTCTTC	CASSPRQSNEQFF
NA	TRBV20-1	TRBJ2-7	NA	TGCAGTGCTAGTCGAGGGGGAGCTTCCTACGAGCAGTACTTC	CSASRGGASYEQYF
NA	TRBV19	TRBJ2-2	NA	TGTGCCAGTAGTATTGCCCGGCAGGTGAACACCGGGGAGCTGTTTTTT	CASSIARQVNTGELFF
NA	TRBV30	TRBJ1-6	NA	TGTGCCTGGAGTGGGACAAGTTCACCCCTCCACTTT	CAWSGTSSPLHF
few	TRBV11-2	TRBJ1-2	TRBD1	TGTGCCAGCAGCTTTCCGGGACAGGGGGCCCATGGCTACACCTTC	CASSFPGQGAHGYTF
NA	TRBV6-4	TRBJ2-2	TRBD2	TGTGCCAGCAGCCGACTAGCGGGAGGGATGAACACCGGGGAGCTGTTTTTT	CASSRLAGGMNTGELFF
NA	TRBV2	TRBJ1-2	TRBD1	TGTGCCAGCAGATATATAAACCGGGACAGCACGGGCTACACCTTC	CASRYINRDSTGYTF
NA	TRBV7-2	TRBJ2-5	TRBD2	TGTGCCAGCAGCCCCGGGGGGGCAGAGACCCAGTACTTC	CASSPGGAETQYF
NA	TRBV5-1	TRBJ2-5	NA	TGCGCCAGCAGCTTGGGAGTTAGCGGTCCGGAGACCCAGTACTTC	CASSLGVSGPETQYF
NA	TRBV18	TRBJ2-1	TRBD2	TGTGCCAGCTCATCGGCCGGGGGGAATGAGCAGTTCTTC	CASSSAGGNEQFF
NA	TRBV29-1	TRBJ2-5	NA	TGCAGCGCCCAGTACCAAGAGACCCAGTACTTC	CSAQYQETQYF
NA	TRBV9	TRBJ1-6	NA	TGTGCCAGCAGCCTAACAGGGAATTCACCCCTCCACTTT	CASSLTGNSPLHF
NA	TRBV7-2	TRBJ2-2	NA	TGTGCCAGCAGCTCAGCGGTGGGGGCGGTCGGGGAGCTGTTTTTT	CASSSAVGAVGELFF
once	TRBV7-2	TRBJ2-3	TRBD1	TGTGCCAGCAGCTTAAGGGGGCGGTACACAGATACGCAGTATTTT	CASSLRGRYTDTQYF
NA	TRBV5-1	TRBJ2-2	TRBD1	TGCGCCAGCAGCTGGGGACAGGGCGTAACCGGGGAGCTGTTTTTT	CASSWGQGVTGELFF
NA	TRBV4-1	TRBJ1-5	NA	TGCGCCAGCAGCCTCGCATCCGCCAATCAGCCCCAGCATTTT	CASSLASANQPQHF
NA	TRBV27	TRBJ1-5	NA	TGTGCCAGCAGTTCTGACAGTAGCAATCAGCCCCAGCATTTT	CASSSDSSNQPQHF
NA	TRBV21-1	TRBJ2-7	NA	TGTGCCAGCAGCAACGACCGACAGGGCTCCTACGAGCAGTACTTC	CASSNDRQGSYEQYF
NA	TRBV29-1	TRBJ2-2	NA	TGCAGCGTTGGTTTTTTGCCGAACACCGGGGAGCTGTTTTTT	CSVGFLPNTGELFF
NA	TRBV18	TRBJ1-2	NA	TGTGCCAGCTCACAGGAGACAGGCCACTATGGCTACACCTTC	CASSQETGHYGYTF
NA	TRBV10-2	TRBJ2-1	NA	TGCGCCAGCAGGGCGGGGAGCGGGCCAAATGAGCAGTTCTTC	CASRAGSGPNEQFF
once	TRBV7-9	TRBJ1-2	NA	TGTGCCAGCAGCTTCAAGGGCCAGGGCTACACCTTC	CASSFKGQGYTF
NA	TRBV12-3/TRBV12-4	TRBJ1-2	NA	TGTGCCAGCAGTTTAGGAATTAATGGCTACACCTTC	CASSLGINGYTF
NA	TRBV2	TRBJ2-1	TRBD2	TGTGCCAGCAGTGAACCTAGCGGTCCCTCCTACAATGAGCAGTTCTTC	CASSEPSGPSYNEQFF
few	TRBV27	TRBJ2-5	NA	TGTGCCAGCAGTTCGGCCCCCACTGGGACCCAGTACTTC	CASSSAPTGTQYF
once	TRBV2	TRBJ1-5	TRBD1	TGTGCCAGCAGTCCGACAGGGGAGCGGCAGCCCCAGCATTTT	CASSPTGERQPQHF
NA	TRBV2	TRBJ2-7	NA	TGTGCCACCCACTTTGCCGGGAGCTCCTACGAGCAGTACTTC	CATHFAGSSYEQYF
NA	TRBV18	TRBJ1-2	NA	TGTGCCAGCTATTGGCCCCTCGGTGGCTACACCTTC	CASYWPLGGYTF
NA	TRBV6-2/TRBV6-3	TRBJ2-7	NA	TGTGCCAGCAGTTACTGGTACGAGCAGTACTTC	CASSYWYEQYF
once	TRBV7-2	TRBJ2-7	NA	TGTGCCAGCAGCTTGGGGTCAGGAATCTACGAGCAGTACTTC	CASSLGSGIYEQYF
NA	TRBV5-1	TRBJ2-2	TRBD1	TGCGCCAGCACCCCGACAGGGAAGACCGGGGAGCTGTTTTTT	CASTPTGKTGELFF
NA	TRBV7-9	TRBJ1-3	NA	TGTGCCAGCAGCCAAGGGGGGCTACGAGGAAACACCATATATTTT	CASSQGGLRGNTIYF
NA	TRBV29-1	TRBJ2-5	TRBD2	TGCAGCGTGTCCGGACTAGCGGGAGGGCCAGGGGAGACCCAGTACTTC	CSVSGLAGGPGETQYF